The 6 T cell receptor beta chains given below trace back to one sample, sequenced in a study of regulatory T cells in long-lasting Graves disease (dated by TCRdb to the early 2020s). The sample's time point label, in plain terms: persistent/refractory GD, antithyroid drugs over 5 years with positive TRAb. For both TCR sequencing and RNA sequencing, RNA was extracted from PBMCs using TRIzol. Library preparation was by multiplex PCR. The sequencer listed for this sample is Illumina HiSeq 4000. TCR beta libraries were built with iRepertoire HTBI primers and Arm-PCR amplification of CDR3 regions. The public reads were quality trimmed at Q25 with fastp and then assembled into clones with MiXCR by TCRdb, keeping productive beta chains. A single entry per CDR3 protein holds the most common genes and DNA from its merged rows. Counted in this sample were roughly 450,000 distinct CDR3 sequences; 20% to 25% of them appeared once. About 7.8% of the sample belongs to the ten largest clones.

Sample: peripheral blood mononuclear cells (PBMCs), taken when the disease was refractory, from a patient treated with antithyroid drugs. The receptors were gathered from a female donor with Graves disease.

On this clonotype itself: The final CDR3 position lacks the conserved phenylalanine or tryptophan, pointing to a likely read error. This chain joins TRBV27 and TRBJ1-1; D gene ambiguous. This CDR3 region has 15 residues. V was trimmed by 4 bases and J by 2 bases, leaving 14 bases between them. CDR1 is MNHEY and CDR2 is SMNVEV in the germline V gene (reference sequence). The CDR3, as DNA: TGTGCCAGCAGTTATAGTTCAGATTATAACACTGAAGCTTTCCTT. It encodes CASSYSSDYNTEAFL.

This clonotype has ten or more counts. V and J are TRBV6-1 and TRBJ2-7, with D possibly called TRBD1 or TRBD2 (5 bases each). This CDR3 spans 18 amino acids. V was clipped by 2 bases and J by 1 base, with 21 bases between them. CDR1 MNHNS and CDR2 SASEGT come from the germline V gene. The CDR3 sequence is CASSERPSENRRSYEQYF. In DNA, the CDR3 is TGTGCCAGCAGTGAACGCCCATCGGAAAACAGGAGGTCCTACGAGCAGTACTTC.

At least ten counts were recorded for this clonotype. The J gene is TRBJ1-4, the V gene TRBV28; TRBD1 is a possible D gene (5 bases). The V gene's germline CDR1 is MDHEN and CDR2 SYDVKM. The CDR3 contains 13 residues. Trimming stripped 5 bases from V and 3 bases from J, with 7 bases between. In DNA form, the CDR3 reads TGTGCCAGCAGTCCGACAGCTAATGAAAAACTGTTTTTT. Translated: CASSPTANEKLFF.

The rearrangement uses TRBV5-6 and TRBJ1-6; no definite D call. This CDR3 is built from 16 residues. Germline CDR1 is SGHDT and CDR2 is YYEEEE. Trimming removed 0 bases at V and 0 bases at J, with 7 bases between. DNA of the CDR3: TGTGCCAGCAGCTTGGTCGCGACCTCCTATAATTCACCCCTCCACTTT. Translating gives CASSLVATSYNSPLHF.

The table lists this clonotype with a few counts. The V call is TRBV6-4, the J call TRBJ2-2; no clear D. Germline CDR1 reads MRHNA; CDR2 reads SNTAGT. The ends were cut back, 4 bases at V and 6 bases at J, with 9 bases in the middle. The CDR3 spans 13 residues. CDR3 sequence reads: CASSVFGSGELFF. The CDR3 nucleotides read TGTGCCAGCAGTGTCTTTGGATCCGGGGAGCTGTTTTTT.

The chain links TRBV19 to TRBJ2-7; no clear D. V was cut by 6 bases and J by 4 bases, with 19 bases left in between. CDR1 and CDR2 from the germline V gene are LNHDA and SQIVND (reference sequence). This CDR3 has 15 amino acids. CDR3 nucleotides: TGTGCCAGTAGGACGAGTGGGTCTTCGGTTTACGAGCAGTACTTC. Residues: CASRTSGSSVYEQYF. Together with reference TRBV19 and TRBJ2-7, the CDR3 gives the full variable domain: DGGITQSPKYLFRKEGQNVTLSCEQNLNHDAMYWYRQDPGQGLRLIYYSQIVNDFQKGDIAEGYSVSREKKESFPLTVTSAQKNPTAFYLCASRTSGSSVYEQYFGPGTRLTVT.